This T cell receptor (beta chain) was identified in a study of naive and memory T cell subsets (TCRdb year 2017). Study-level background: The study applied an open-source, UMI-based TCR alpha and beta sequencing pipeline to sorted naive and memory peripheral blood T cell subsets. The functional CMV T cell responses agreed completely with IgG serology results. RNA was DNase-treated and reverse transcribed with TCR constant-region primers, mostly using SuperScript III.

From the second PCR step onward, the TCR alpha chain libraries and the TCR beta chain libraries were amplified separately. CMV status of each donor was established by measuring IFNgamma production from CD4+ T cells after fresh PBMCs were stimulated overnight with CMV viral lysate. CD4 T cells were positively selected with Miltenyi beads, followed by positive selection of CD8 T cells from the CD4-negative fraction. After staining for CD3, CD4, CD8, CD45RA, CD27 and a live/dead dye, cells were sorted on a BD Aria II into four subsets based on CD45RA and CD27. A few healthy volunteers provided blood, and the blood of each volunteer was split into CD4 and CD8 T cells and then into four differentiation subsets. About 120 ml of peripheral blood was drawn per donor, and PBMC were isolated by Ficoll-Paque PLUS density-gradient centrifugation. Sorted cells were lysed in RLT buffer, and RNA was extracted with a Qiagen RNeasy kit and stored at -80°C.

Here is what the overall study found, with its caveats: Single alpha or beta chain sequences, rather than paired alpha/beta receptors, were used to define clonotypes. No ground truth was available to validate the repertoire findings for the naive and memory subsets. TCR abundance followed a power law whose exponent differed between naive and memory subsets but was consistent across the three individuals. RNA-based TCR counts may be influenced by expression changes linked to T cell activation and differentiation. Gini index rose and Shannon and inverse Simpson diversity fell from naive through CM, EM and EMRA in both CD4 and CD8 cells. After error correction, over 90% of naive TCR sequences appeared only once, giving much steeper abundance distributions than memory subsets.

As regards this clonotype: It lacks a known antigen. The sample holds no much larger clone one base away, and base qualities are not on file.

Library creation used UMI-ligation and nested PCR. The beta constant-region primer consisted of an equimolar mixture of two oligonucleotides that together covered TRBC1 and TRBC2. A single-stranded oligonucleotide carrying the SP2 primer and a 12-nucleotide UMI was ligated to the 3' end of the cDNA by T4 RNA ligase 1. Four rounds of PCR were used to amplify ligated cDNA, with nested alpha and beta constant-region primers being used together with the SP2 primer. Incubation of the ligation reaction was carried out at 16 degrees C for about 18-24 hours. PCR2 was typically performed as a SYBR Green qPCR and was stopped at a predetermined threshold so that over-amplification was prevented. Agencourt AMPure XP magnetic beads were used for all purifications after the first. Library amounts were measured by Qubit and library quality was assessed on a TapeStation, where the main peak was expected at around 650 bp. Pooled libraries were sequenced on an Illumina MiSeq using v2 2x251 paired-end kits, and typically roughly 0.85-2.1 million reads were obtained per sample. Each sample was pooled at around 4.2 nM, and about 4.5-7% PhiX was included to help cluster recognition. The authors' pipeline ran thus. V and J genes were assigned to Demultiplexor-processed FASTQ reads by Decombinator through tag matching, with a single base-pair mismatch being allowed. UMIs were used by Collapsinator to correct both sequencing errors and frequency errors arising from PCR heterogeneity. TCRs were translated and CDR3s were extracted from the conserved cysteine to the FGXG phenylalanine by CDR3Translator, with non-productive sequences being flagged. Repertoires were subsampled to equal numbers of UMI-defined TCRs before Gini, Shannon entropy and inverse Simpson indices were calculated. Within the linear range, a power law was fitted to clonotype abundance distributions using maximum likelihood. On one naive CD8 sample, the pipeline and MIGEC gave similar UMI counts, unique TCR numbers and clonal distributions. A set of approximately 6,800 CMV-associated CDR3 sequences, compiled from VDJdb and a published dataset, was used to search the repertoires. Clones were called with MiXCR by TCRdb after fastp trimmed the public reads at Q25, and only in-frame beta chains were retained. Each CDR3 protein appears once, grouped with its most common genes and DNA. The V and J calls come from TCRdb's annotation, not from the publication. Recorded for this sample are 19,000 or so distinct CDR3 sequences; 9.5% to 11% of them occurred a single time. In total, the top ten clones hold around a sixth of the sample.

The sequence was collected from a human donor in good health. Material: central memory CD8+ T cells from blood. This specimen's cell subset or site label, per the study, means: central memory, CD45RA- CD27+.

The CDR3 loop reads CASRVRPSPSYEQYF. The DNA sequence follows: TGTGCCAGCAGAGTCCGACCGTCCCCCTCCTACGAGCAGTACTTC. This chain is built from TRBV2 and TRBJ2-7; no D gene call is confident. The junction shows trimming of 6 bases on V and 0 bases on J, plus 15 bases between the germline ends. The CDR3 runs 15 residues from the cysteine to the phenylalanine. The only DNA kept is the CDR3, 45 bases in frame from the first base. CDR1 and CDR2 are drawn from the germline V gene: SNHLY, FYNNEI. This CDR3, with the reference TRBV2 and TRBJ2-7 proteins standing in past its ends, gives the full variable domain EPEVTQTPSHQVTQMGQEVILRCVPISNHLYFYWYRQILGQKVEFLVSFYNNEISEKSEIFDDQFSVERPDGSNFTLKIRSTKLEDSAMYFCASRVRPSPSYEQYFGPGTRLTVT.